This T cell receptor beta chain derives from a study of blood T cells in healthy people across ages. General study findings and limits: Estimates of diversity drawn from one million T cells were considered underestimates.

A J-beta primer mix and a sample-barcoded 5' primer were used in a second PCR of about 7 to 12 cycles. The template-switch adaptor, which had 12 random nucleotides, put a tag on each cDNA molecule. TCRdb used MiXCR to reprocess the 5' RACE reads, holding one entry per CDR3 protein. The table lists fewer than 950,000 distinct CDR3 sequences, roughly 40% of them singletons. This clonotype appeared a few times. What it recognizes is unknown. This TCR was sampled from a man aged 18 to 35 in good health. Specimen: blood.

DNA for the CDR3: TGTGCCAGCAGCTCTTCGACAGGGGATGGCTACACCTTC. Amino acids: CASSSSTGDGYTF. The V and J genes are TRBV5-5 and TRBJ1-2; 8 bases are a match to TRBD1. Unmatched junction bases numbered 4, after V lost 3 bases and J lost 6 bases. CDR1 SGHKS and CDR2 YYEKEE come from the germline V gene (reference sequence). The CDR3 runs to 13 residues. The entire variable domain, with the rest obtained from reference TRBV5-5 and TRBJ1-2, is as follows: DAGVTQSPTHLIKTRGQQVTLRCSPISGHKSVSWYQQVLGQGPQFIFQYYEKEERGRGNFPDRFSARQFPNYSSELNVNALLLGDSALYLCASSSSTGDGYTFGSGTRLTVV.